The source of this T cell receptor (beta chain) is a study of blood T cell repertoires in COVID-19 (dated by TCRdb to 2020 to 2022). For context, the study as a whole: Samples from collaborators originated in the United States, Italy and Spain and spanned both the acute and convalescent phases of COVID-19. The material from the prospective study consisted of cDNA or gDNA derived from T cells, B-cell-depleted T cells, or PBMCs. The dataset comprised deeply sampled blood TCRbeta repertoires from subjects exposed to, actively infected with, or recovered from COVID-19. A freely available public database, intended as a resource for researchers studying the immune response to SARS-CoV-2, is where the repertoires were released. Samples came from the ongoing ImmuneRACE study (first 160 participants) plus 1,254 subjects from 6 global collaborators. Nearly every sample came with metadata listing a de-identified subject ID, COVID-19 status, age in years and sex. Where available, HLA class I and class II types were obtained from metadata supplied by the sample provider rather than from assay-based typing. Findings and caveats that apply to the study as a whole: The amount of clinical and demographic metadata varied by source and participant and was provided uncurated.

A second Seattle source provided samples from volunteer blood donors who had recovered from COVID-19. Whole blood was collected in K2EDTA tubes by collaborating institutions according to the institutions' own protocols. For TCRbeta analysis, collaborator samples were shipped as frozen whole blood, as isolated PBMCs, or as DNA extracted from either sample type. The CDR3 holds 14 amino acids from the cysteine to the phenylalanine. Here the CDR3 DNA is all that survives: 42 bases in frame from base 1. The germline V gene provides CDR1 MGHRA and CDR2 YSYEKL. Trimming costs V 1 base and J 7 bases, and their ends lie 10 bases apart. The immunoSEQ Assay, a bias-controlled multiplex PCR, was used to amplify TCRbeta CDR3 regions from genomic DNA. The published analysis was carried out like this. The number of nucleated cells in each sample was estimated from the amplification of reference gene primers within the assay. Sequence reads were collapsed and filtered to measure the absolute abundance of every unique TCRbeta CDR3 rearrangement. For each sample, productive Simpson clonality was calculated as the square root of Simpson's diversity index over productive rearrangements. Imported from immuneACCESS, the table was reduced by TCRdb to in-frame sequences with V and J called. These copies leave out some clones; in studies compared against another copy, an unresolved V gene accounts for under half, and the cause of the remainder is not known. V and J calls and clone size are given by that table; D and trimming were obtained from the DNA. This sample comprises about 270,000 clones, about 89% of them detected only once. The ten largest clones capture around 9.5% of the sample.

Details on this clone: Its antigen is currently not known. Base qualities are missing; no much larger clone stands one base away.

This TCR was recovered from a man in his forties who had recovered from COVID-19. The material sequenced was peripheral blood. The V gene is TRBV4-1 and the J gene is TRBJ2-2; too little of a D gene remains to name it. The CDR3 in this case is CASSQGATFGELFF. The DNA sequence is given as TGCGCCAGCAGCCAAGGAGCGACCTTCGGGGAGCTGTTTTTT.